This paragraph covers one TCR beta chain sequence. The entry originates in a study of blood T cell repertoires in COVID-19. Looking at the study overall: Specimens from acute and convalescent COVID-19 originated in the United States, Italy and Spain. The cDNA or gDNA used as material had been derived from T cells, B-cell-depleted T cells, or PBMCs.

The CDR3 covers 14 residues. Per the germline V gene, CDR1 is SGHRS and CDR2 is YFSETQ. V lost 0 bases and J lost 5, with 10 bases in between. In the original processing: Researchers report that nucleated cell counts were estimated from reference gene primer amplification. The table came from immunoSEQ multiplex PCR; TCRdb's copy has only in-frame clones and leaves some out. V, J and clone size were drawn from that table, and D and trimming were deduced from the DNA. The sample shows some 200,000 clones, around four fifths of them seen only once. Participants were aged roughly 18 to 90 years, lived in over 20 US areas, and enrolled virtually.

The receptor comes from a man aged 35 to 55 who had recovered from COVID-19. The chain has TRBV5-1 and TRBJ2-3, with D maybe TRBD1 (6 bases). Sequenced sample: PBMCs or T cells enriched from blood (not recorded which). The CDR3 reads CASSLGDTQDTQYF. The CDR3 DNA reads as TGCGCCAGCAGCTTGGGGGACACGCAAGATACGCAGTATTTT.